A selection of T cell receptor beta chains follows, all from one sample in a study of T cells after yellow fever vaccination. TCRdb processed the 5' RACE reads anew with MiXCR; each CDR3 protein has one entry. The sample lists approximately 550,000 distinct CDR3 sequences, roughly 21% occurring once. Source: PBMCs, taken 15 days after the yellow fever booster vaccination. The receptor source for this set is a man aged 25 to 40 who received the YFV17D yellow fever vaccine. Each CDR3 is given with its conserved first and last residue.

v_call	j_call	cdr3_aa
TRBV6-2/TRBV6-3	TRBJ2-3	CASSYYGSGQGGTDTQYF
TRBV29-1	TRBJ2-2	CSVDRDNTGELFF
TRBV14	TRBJ2-2	CASSQVGRLQNTGELFF
TRBV10-3	TRBJ1-1	CAISDHGFGRNTEAFF
TRBV4-3	TRBJ1-1	CASSQGAGLGEAFF
TRBV18	TRBJ2-1	CASSPGLAPHNEQFF
TRBV5-1	TRBJ2-3	CASSLSRGTDTQYF
TRBV4-3	TRBJ2-1	CASSPEGQGPYNEQFF
TRBV5-1	TRBJ1-1	CASSLFSIPNTEAFF
TRBV5-6	TRBJ2-3	CASSLGEGFTDTQYF
TRBV12-3/TRBV12-4	TRBJ2-2	CASTTGTPQLFF
TRBV20-1	TRBJ2-1	CSSSPFVGEQFF
TRBV12-5	TRBJ2-7	CASALPGREPYEQYF
TRBV4-3	TRBJ2-4	CASSQDVASGTLYIQYF
TRBV7-2	TRBJ2-7	CASSLVAGERNEQYF
TRBV5-1	TRBJ2-1	CASSFSEGASVNEQFF
TRBV12-3/TRBV12-4	TRBJ2-5	CASSFRTSGRNQETQYF
TRBV10-2	TRBJ2-3	CAISDRGADTQYF
TRBV5-1	TRBJ2-7	CASSFPRF
TRBV12-3/TRBV12-4	TRBJ2-1	CASSLMAGLDEQFF
TRBV5-1	TRBJ2-3	CASSPRTNSDTQYF
TRBV5-1	TRBJ2-6	CASTSLGTSGSGANVLTF
TRBV20-1	TRBJ2-1	CSAVTIPLSYNEQFF
TRBV6-1	TRBJ1-3	CASGHHSGNTIYF
TRBV20-1	TRBJ2-4	CSARDPLVRAKNIEYF
TRBV5-1	TRBJ2-3	CASSPSQPSTDTQYF
TRBV5-1	TRBJ2-1	CASSLAAGGPYNEQFF
TRBV20-1	TRBJ2-2	CSARPGLRESGELFF
TRBV6-1	TRBJ2-2	CASTPGGIGTGELFF
TRBV3-1	TRBJ2-5	CASSVTGPETQYF
TRBV18	TRBJ2-7	CASSPPTGSYEQYF
TRBV20-1	TRBJ2-7	CSAIAGGPPYEQYF
TRBV19	TRBJ2-1	CASKGGAGPYNEQFF
TRBV7-2	TRBJ2-3	CASRGPGTSADTQYF
TRBV7-7	TRBJ2-5	CASSLTGALKETQYF